This T cell receptor beta chain came from a study of blood T cell repertoires in COVID-19 (dated by TCRdb to the early 2020s). For the wider study: Collaborator samples came from the United States, Italy and Spain and covered acute and convalescent phases of COVID-19. The samples were drawn from two sources: the first 160 participants of the ongoing ImmuneRACE study, and 950 to 1,500 subjects contributed by 6 global collaborators. Subjects who had been exposed to COVID-19, were actively infected with it, or had recovered from it provided the deeply sampled blood TCRbeta repertoires that made up the dataset. The repertoires were released in a freely available public database intended as a resource for research on the immune response to SARS-CoV-2. Sample metadata almost always included a de-identified subject ID, COVID-19 status, age in years and sex. Where available, HLA class I and class II types were obtained from metadata supplied by the sample provider rather than from assay-based typing. The material from the prospective study consisted of cDNA or gDNA derived from T cells, B-cell-depleted T cells, or PBMCs.

Collaborating institutions collected whole blood in K2EDTA tubes following their own protocols. Collaborator samples were shipped for TCRbeta analysis as frozen whole blood, isolated PBMCs, or DNA extracted from either sample type. The study at large found these results: The quantity of clinical and demographic metadata differed by source and by participant and was supplied without curation.

CDR3 length: 15 amino acids, cysteine to phenylalanine. CDR3 DNA only is kept here, 45 bases in frame from base 1. Per the germline V gene, MNHEY is the CDR1 and SVGAGI is the CDR2. V has 6 bases trimmed and J has 7 bases trimmed; junction bases matching no gene number 8. To note about this clone: It lacks a known antigen. Within one base of it there is no much larger clone, and no base qualities were kept.

TCRbeta CDR3 regions were amplified from genomic DNA using the immunoSEQ Assay, a bias-controlled multiplex PCR. The paper's data handling went like this. Within the assay, amplification of reference gene primers was used to estimate how many nucleated cells each sample contained. To quantify the absolute abundance of each unique TCRbeta CDR3 rearrangement, sequence reads were collapsed and filtered. Productive Simpson clonality was computed per sample as the square root of Simpson's diversity index over productive rearrangements. TCRdb stores this immuneACCESS table with in-frame sequences only. Part of the clones is absent; in the studies checked, under half of the shortfall reflects unresolved V genes, and no reason is known for the rest. The V and J calls and clone size come from that table; D and trimming were worked out from the DNA. Here the sample has 60,000 to 80,000 clones; around 82% occur a single time. The leading ten clones occupy 8.5% to 10% of the sample.

The TCR sequence derives from a man aged 50-60 years with active COVID-19. The sequenced sample was peripheral blood. The sequence links TRBV6-5 to TRBJ2-2; TRBD1 aligns with 10 central bases. The sequenced DNA is TGTGCCAGCAGCCGACAGGGGGCGCATATCGGGGAGCTGTTTTTT. The encoded protein is CASSRQGAHIGELFF.